The clone carrying this T cell receptor (beta chain) was detected only once. The entry originates in a study of T cell repertoires in cytomegalovirus infection. As for the study in general: Through public TCR beta signatures, both CMV infection and matching HLA type were indicated.

TCRdb re-called the reads with MiXCR, one entry per CDR3 protein. This table has fewer than 250,000 distinct CDR3 sequences, over 9% appearing once. The clonotype originates from a human donor in good health (CMV status not recorded). Some clones in this sample may be carry-over from other donors' samples. Material: PBMCs.

The CDR3 is CSVGRTDSTDTQYF. The CDR3 DNA sequence: TGCAGCGTTGGGAGGACAGACAGCACAGATACGCAGTATTTT. The chain has TRBV29-1 and TRBJ2-3; TRBD1 might be the D (6 bases). Looked up from germline, CDR1 is SQVTM and CDR2 is ANQGSEA. The V gene lost 4 bases and the J gene lost 0 bases, with 11 bases spanning the gap. The CDR3 spans 14 residues.